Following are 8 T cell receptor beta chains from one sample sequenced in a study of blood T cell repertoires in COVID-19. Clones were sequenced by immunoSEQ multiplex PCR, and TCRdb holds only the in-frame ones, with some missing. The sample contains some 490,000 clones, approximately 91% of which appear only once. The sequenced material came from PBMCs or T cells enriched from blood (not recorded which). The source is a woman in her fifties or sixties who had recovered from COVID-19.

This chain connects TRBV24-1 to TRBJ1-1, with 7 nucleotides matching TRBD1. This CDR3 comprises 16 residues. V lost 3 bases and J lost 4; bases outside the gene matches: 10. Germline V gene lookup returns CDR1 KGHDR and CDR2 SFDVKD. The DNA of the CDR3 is TGTGCCACCAGTGATGGACCAAAACAGGGGAGCACTGAAGCTTTCTTT. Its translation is CATSDGPKQGSTEAFF.

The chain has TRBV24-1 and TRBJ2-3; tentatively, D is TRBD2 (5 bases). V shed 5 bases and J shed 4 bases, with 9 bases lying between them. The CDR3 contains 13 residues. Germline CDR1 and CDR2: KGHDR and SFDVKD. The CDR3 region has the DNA TGTGCCACCAGTGTAATCGGGGCAGATACGCAGTATTTT. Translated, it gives CATSVIGADTQYF.

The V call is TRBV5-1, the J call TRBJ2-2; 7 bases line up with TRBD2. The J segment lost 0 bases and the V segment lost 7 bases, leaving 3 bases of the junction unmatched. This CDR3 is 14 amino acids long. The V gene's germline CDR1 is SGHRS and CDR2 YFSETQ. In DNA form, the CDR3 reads TGCGCCAGCGGCCTAGCGGCGAACACCGGGGAGCTGTTTTTT. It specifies CASGLAANTGELFF.

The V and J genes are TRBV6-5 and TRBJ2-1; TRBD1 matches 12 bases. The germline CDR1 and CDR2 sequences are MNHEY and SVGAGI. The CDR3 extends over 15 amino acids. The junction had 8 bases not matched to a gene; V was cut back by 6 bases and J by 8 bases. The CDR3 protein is CASRLLGTGGHEQFF. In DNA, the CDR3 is TGTGCCAGCAGACTTCTCGGGACAGGGGGCCATGAGCAGTTCTTC.

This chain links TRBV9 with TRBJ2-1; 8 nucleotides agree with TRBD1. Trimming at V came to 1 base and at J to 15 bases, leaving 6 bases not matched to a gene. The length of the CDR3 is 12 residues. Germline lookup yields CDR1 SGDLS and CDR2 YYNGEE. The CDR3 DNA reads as TGTGCCAGCAGCGTATCCGGGACAGGCTTGTTCTTC. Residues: CASSVSGTGLFF.

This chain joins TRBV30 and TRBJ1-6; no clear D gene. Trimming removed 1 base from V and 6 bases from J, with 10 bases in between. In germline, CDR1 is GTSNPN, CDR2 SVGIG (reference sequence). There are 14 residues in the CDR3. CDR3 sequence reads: CAWSGRWGNSPLHF. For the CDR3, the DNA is TGTGCCTGGAGTGGGAGGTGGGGTAATTCACCCCTCCACTTT. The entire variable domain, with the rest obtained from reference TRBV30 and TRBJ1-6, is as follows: SQTIHQWPATLVQPVGSPLSLECTVEGTSNPNLYWYRQAAGRGLQLLFYSVGIGQISSEVPQNLSASRPQDRQFILSSKKLLLSDSGFYLCAWSGRWGNSPLHFGNGTRLTVT.

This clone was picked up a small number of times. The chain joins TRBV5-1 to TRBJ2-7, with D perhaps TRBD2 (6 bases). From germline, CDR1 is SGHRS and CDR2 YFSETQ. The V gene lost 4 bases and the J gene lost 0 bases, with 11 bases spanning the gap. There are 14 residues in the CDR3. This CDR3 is CASSRDGSSYEQYV. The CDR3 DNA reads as TGCGCCAGCAGCCGAGACGGGAGCTCCTACGAGCAGTACGTC.

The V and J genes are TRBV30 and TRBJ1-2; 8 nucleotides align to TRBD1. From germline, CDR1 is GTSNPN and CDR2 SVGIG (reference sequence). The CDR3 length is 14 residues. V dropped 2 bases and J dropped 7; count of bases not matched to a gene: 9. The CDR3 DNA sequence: TGTGCCTGGAGTAAATATCAGGGGGCCAGTGGCTACACCTTC. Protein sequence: CAWSKYQGASGYTF.